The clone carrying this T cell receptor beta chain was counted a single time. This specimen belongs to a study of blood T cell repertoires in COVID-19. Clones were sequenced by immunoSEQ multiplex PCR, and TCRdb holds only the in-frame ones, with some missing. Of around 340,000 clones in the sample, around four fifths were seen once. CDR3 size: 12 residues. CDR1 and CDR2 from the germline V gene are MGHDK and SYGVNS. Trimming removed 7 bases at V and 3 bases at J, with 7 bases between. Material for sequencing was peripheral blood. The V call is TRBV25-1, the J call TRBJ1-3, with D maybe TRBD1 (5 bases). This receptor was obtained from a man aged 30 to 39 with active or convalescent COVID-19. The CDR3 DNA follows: TGTGCCAGCATGACAGATGGAAACACCATATATTTT. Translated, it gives CASMTDGNTIYF.